These 5 T cell receptor beta chains originate from one sample sequenced in a study of control samples from healthy donors and cancer patients. Profiled with immunoSEQ multiplex PCR; TCRdb holds only in-frame clones, not every one. The table records about 97,000 clones, under 95% of them present only once. Sequenced: blood. The receptors stem from a woman under 30 in good health.

The rearrangement links TRBV19 to TRBJ2-1; 8 bases map to TRBD2. CDR1 and CDR2 from the germline V gene are LNHDA and SQIVND (reference sequence). V lost 4 bases and J lost 5; bases outside the gene matches: 16. There are 18 residues in the CDR3. The CDR3 DNA is TGTGCCAGTAGTACCCCCCGCCCCTCTAGCGGGTATAACAATGAGCAGTTCTTC. It translates to CASSTPRPSSGYNNEQFF.

The chain recombines TRBV7-9 with TRBJ2-7; TRBD1 might be the D (5 bases). CDR1 and CDR2 from the germline V gene are SEHNR and FQNEAQ (reference sequence). This CDR3 has 11 amino acids. Trimming cost V 3 bases and J 6 bases, with 6 bases left between them. The CDR3 DNA is TGTGCCAGCAGCTTGACAGTCGAGCAGTACTTC. Translated: CASSLTVEQYF.

The DNA of the CDR3 is TGCGCCAGCAGCTTGTCTGGAGGGTTGAACACTGAAGCTTTCTTT. Translated, it gives CASSLSGGLNTEAFF. The chain uses TRBV5-1 and TRBJ1-1; D gene ambiguous. Germline V gene data show CDR1 as SGHRS and CDR2 as YFSETQ. The CDR3 covers 15 residues. Trimming removed 1 base at V and 0 bases at J, with 10 bases between.

The rearrangement uses TRBV24-1 and TRBJ2-1; D is unresolved. The CDR3 contains 17 residues. Germline V CDR1 and CDR2: KGHDR, SFDVKD. Trimming took off 4 bases at V and 0 bases at J, with 15 bases between the two ends. For the CDR3, the DNA is TGTGCCACCAGTGAGAGCGTCCTCCCACTCTCCTACAATGAGCAGTTCTTC. Translation: CATSESVLPLSYNEQFF.

The rearrangement joins TRBV7-9 to TRBJ1-2, with 8 bases identical to TRBD1. The CDR3 extends over 15 amino acids. J was trimmed by 4 bases and V by 4 bases; bases with no gene match: 8. CDR1 is SEHNR and CDR2 is FQNEAQ in the germline V gene (reference sequence). DNA of the CDR3: TGTGCCAGCAGCTCGGGACAGGAAACGCTCTATGGCTACACCTTC. It is translated as CASSSGQETLYGYTF.